This T cell receptor beta chain was sequenced in a study of shared clonotypes between healthy human individuals. A word on this clone: Its antigen is undetermined.

Study-wide findings and caveats: Investigators collected only blood, and repertoires in tissues likely differ. Genetic and exposure-history diversity was limited by the small donor number. Clonotype sharing levels among donors were expected to vary with sequencing depth.

TCRdb's copy holds only in-frame clones and misses some; the assay was immunoSEQ multiplex PCR. The sample records fewer than 650,000 clones, 70% to 80% being singletons. The trim removed 7 bases at V and 8 bases at J, leaving 7 bases unmatched. The CDR3 has 13 residues. Germline CDR1 and CDR2: GTSNPN and SVGIG (reference sequence). V usage is TRBV30 and J usage is TRBJ2-1; 11 positions agree with TRBD2. The material sequenced was PBMCs. The clonotype originates from a woman between 35 and 50 years old in good health. Some clones in this sample may be carry-over from other donors' samples. CDR3 sequence: CALAGGPWDEQFF. The DNA of the CDR3 is TGTGCCTTAGCGGGAGGGCCTTGGGATGAGCAGTTCTTC.